A single sample is the source of the 18 T cell receptor beta chains below, sequenced in a study of blood T cells in healthy people across ages. The use of a sample-barcoded 5' primer and a J-beta primer mix characterized a second PCR of 7 to 11 cycles. TCRdb recomputed calls from the 5' RACE reads with MiXCR, one row per CDR3 protein. The sample gives 600,000 or so distinct CDR3 sequences, roughly 48% of which show up once; about 22% is in the top ten. Input material: blood. These receptors all come from an elderly man in good health.

The rearrangement uses TRBV7-2 and TRBJ2-1, with D perhaps matching TRBD2 (7 bases). Looked up from germline, CDR1 is SGHTA and CDR2 is FQGNSA. Trimming stripped 4 bases from V and 3 bases from J, with 16 bases between. The CDR3 runs 16 residues. DNA of the CDR3: TGTGCCAGCAGCTGGGGGGGGGGACAAAACTACAATGAGCAGTTCTTC. Translation gives CASSWGGGQNYNEQFF.

In nucleotides, the CDR3 is TGTGCCAGCAGTTTATTGGCAGCGTCTAGCACAGATACGCAGTATTTT. Protein product: CASSLLAASSTDTQYF. V is TRBV28 and J is TRBJ2-3; D not resolved. Trimming took off 1 base at V and 0 bases at J, with 11 bases between the two ends. Germline assignment: CDR1 MDHEN and CDR2 SYDVKM. This CDR3 is built from 16 residues.

J is TRBJ2-3 and V is TRBV20-1; D is uncertain. The CDR3 length is 14 residues. The germline V and J ends were trimmed by 0 bases and 2 bases, with 9 bases remaining between them. Germline CDR1 is DFQATT and CDR2 is SNEGSKA (reference sequence). CDR3 coding DNA: TGCAGTGCTAGAGAACGGCTATCCACAGATACGCAGTATTTT. This codes for CSARERLSTDTQYF.

The table lists this clonotype with a few counts. The CDR3 bases are TGTGCCAGCAGCTTAGGCGGGATAGGGAATGAGCAGTTCTTC. Translation: CASSLGGIGNEQFF. The genes are TRBV7-2 and TRBJ2-1; a weak D match, TRBD2 (6 bases). Germline V gives CDR1 SGHTA, CDR2 FQGNSA. V was trimmed by 1 base and J by 7 bases, leaving 11 bases between them. This CDR3 is 14 amino acids long.

This clonotype was seen more than once but under ten times. CDR3 coding DNA: TGCAGCGTCCGGAGGGACTCACAGGTAGATACGCAGTATTTT. This gives the protein CSVRRDSQVDTQYF. The chain links TRBV29-1 to TRBJ2-3; D may be TRBD2 (6 bases). V lost 6 bases, J lost 5 bases, and 18 bases lay in between. Germline loops: CDR1 SQVTM, CDR2 ANQGSEA. This CDR3 comprises 14 residues.

In DNA form, the CDR3 reads TGCAGTGCTAGAGTTAGGACAGGGAGGACAGATACGCAGTATTTT. This codes for CSARVRTGRTDTQYF. V and J are TRBV20-1 and TRBJ2-3, with TRBD1 identical over 8 bases. Germline trimming cut 1 base from V and 3 bases from J; bases unmatched to any gene: 6. Germline V lookup: CDR1 DFQATT, CDR2 SNEGSKA (reference sequence). This CDR3 spans 15 amino acids.

The gene calls are TRBV19 and TRBJ2-7, with 12 positions matching TRBD1. With V trimmed by 5 bases and J by 5 bases, 4 bases remained unmatched. This CDR3 has 14 amino acids. CDR1 is LNHDA and CDR2 is SQIVND in the germline V gene (reference sequence). DNA for the CDR3: TGTGCCAGTAGTCTGGGACAGGGGGCGAACGAGCAGTACTTC. This encodes CASSLGQGANEQYF.

The chain recombines TRBV7-2 with TRBJ2-7; D is unclear. The V gene lost 1 base and the J gene lost 3 bases, with 10 bases spanning the gap. CDR1 is SGHTA, CDR2 FQGNSA, per germline. The CDR3 contains 14 residues. CDR3 DNA sequence: TGTGCCAGCAGCTTAGGCCGGTATTTCTACGAGCAGTACTTC. This sequence encodes CASSLGRYFYEQYF. Full variable domain (missing parts from reference TRBV7-2 and TRBJ2-7): GAGVSQSPSNKVTEKGKDVELRCDPISGHTALYWYRQSLGQGLEFLIYFQGNSAPDKSGLPSDRFSAERTGGSVSTLTIQRTQQEDSAVYLCASSLGRYFYEQYFGPGTRLTVT.

This clonotype has a handful of counts. The chain has TRBV29-1 and TRBJ2-1; perhaps TRBD1 as D (7 bases). Germline V gives CDR1 SQVTM, CDR2 ANQGSEA. V was shortened by 5 bases and J by 1 base, with 12 bases between the two germline ends. CDR3 length equals 14 residues. The CDR3 nucleotides read TGCAGCGTTCAGGGGGGTGGTTCCTACAATGAGCAGTTCTTC. Amino acid sequence: CSVQGGGSYNEQFF.

CDR3: CASRLAGRSSYNEQFF. CDR3 nucleotides: TGTGCCAGCAGACTAGCGGGGAGAAGCTCCTACAATGAGCAGTTCTTC. J is TRBJ2-1 and V is TRBV21-1; no DNA check was done on the table's D call, TRBD2. TRBV21-1 is an annotated pseudogene. The CDR3 totals 16 residues.

This clonotype appeared a few times. For the CDR3, the DNA is TGTGCCAGCAGTTCAAGACTAGCGGGAAGGTACGAGCAGTACTTC. This encodes CASSSRLAGRYEQYF. V gene TRBV28 combines with J gene TRBJ2-7, with TRBD2 matching over 11 bases. Germline values: CDR1 MDHEN, CDR2 SYDVKM. The CDR3 has 15 amino acids. The junction had 6 bases not matched to a gene; V was cut back by 4 bases and J by 4 bases.

The rearrangement joins TRBV4-2 to TRBJ2-3, with 15 bases matching TRBD2. V was clipped by 6 bases and J by 7 bases; unmatched bases: 14. Germline lookup yields CDR1 LGHNA and CDR2 YNFKEQ. This CDR3 has 18 residues. The CDR3 DNA reads TGTGCCAGCAGTGTCGGACTAGCGGGGGGGGGAGGCGTAAATACGCAGTATTTT. This translates into CASSVGLAGGGGVNTQYF.

The chain has TRBV5-1 and TRBJ1-2; no definite D call. Deletions cut 0 bases from V and 7 bases from J, with 13 bases between. Germline CDR1 SGHRS, CDR2 YFSETQ. The CDR3 sequence is 14 residues long. The CDR3 loop is CASSLGDGKGGYTF. The DNA of the CDR3 is TGCGCCAGCAGCTTGGGAGATGGGAAGGGTGGCTACACCTTC. Full variable domain (missing parts from reference TRBV5-1 and TRBJ1-2): KAGVTQTPRYLIKTRGQQVTLSCSPISGHRSVSWYQQTPGQGLQFLFEYFSETQRNKGNFPGRFSGRQFSNSRSEMNVSTLELGDSALYLCASSLGDGKGGYTFGSGTRLTVV.

The CDR3 DNA is TGCAGTGCTAGCCACCAACTGGCGGGGGGGGTAAATGAGCAGTTCTTC. This codes for CSASHQLAGGVNEQFF. This chain uses TRBV20-1 with TRBJ2-1, with TRBD2 matching over 9 bases. The CDR3 length is 16 residues. Losses at the gene ends were 3 bases for V and 7 bases for J; bases not matched to a gene: 13. In germline, CDR1 is DFQATT, CDR2 SNEGSKA (reference sequence).

The chain carries TRBV7-2 and TRBJ2-2, with TRBD2 identical over 8 bases. Germline V gene data show CDR1 as SGHTA and CDR2 as FQGNSA. V lost 5 bases to trimming and J lost 7 bases; unmatched junction nucleotides: 6. This CDR3 spans 14 amino acids. The CDR3 DNA reads TGTGCCAGCAGCCCCTTTAGCGGGGTCGGGGAGCTGTTTTTT. Protein: CASSPFSGVGELFF.

The V and J genes are TRBV20-1 and TRBJ2-3, with TRBD1 identical over 7 bases. CDR3 length: 17 residues. The trim removed 2 bases at V and 4 bases at J, leaving 15 bases unmatched. Germline CDR1 DFQATT, CDR2 SNEGSKA (reference sequence). The CDR3 DNA reads TGCAGTGCTAGAATGCCCGACAGGGACGCGCCAGCAGATACGCAGTATTTT. Amino acids: CSARMPDRDAPADTQYF.

V is TRBV6-5 and J is TRBJ1-5; TRBD1 matches 7 bases. CDR3 length: 14 residues. Germline lookup yields CDR1 MNHEY and CDR2 SVGAGI. V trimming: 5 bases; J trimming: 10 bases; junction bases outside the gene matches: 11. The CDR3 is CASSNTGVGEPQHF. The CDR3, as DNA: TGTGCCAGCAGTAATACAGGGGTCGGGGAACCCCAGCATTTT.

This chain uses TRBV7-9 with TRBJ2-1, with unresolved D. This CDR3 comprises 15 residues. Deletions cut 4 bases from V and 0 bases from J, with 10 bases between. Germline V gene lookup returns CDR1 SEHNR and CDR2 FQNEAQ (reference sequence). This CDR3 is CASSYGESSYNEQFF. The CDR3 DNA reads TGTGCCAGCAGCTATGGGGAAAGCTCCTACAATGAGCAGTTCTTC.